This T cell receptor (beta chain) was retrieved from a study of regulatory T cells in long-lasting Graves disease. The sample holds a few counts of this clonotype. Its antigen remains unidentified. Findings and limits, study-wide: A greater number of public clonotypes (fewer than 3,000) was shared by persistent patients than by new patients (just over 950). Persistent Graves' cases showed lower TCR diversity than newly diagnosed cases.

Time point of the sample: newly diagnosed GD, antithyroid drugs for less than 3 months. The TCR library was prepared using RNA isolated from PBMCs. The CDR3 totals 15 residues. Germline V gene data show CDR1 as MNHEY and CDR2 as SVGEGT. The V end lost 7 bases, the J end lost 7 bases, and 20 bases lay between the germline ends. The authors built TCR beta libraries using iRepertoire HTBI primers and Arm-PCR of CDR3 regions. TCRdb passed the multiplex PCR reads through MiXCR, listing each CDR3 protein once. The data show about 420,000 distinct CDR3 sequences, 16% seen once. This same sample was also taken into another study, of T cells in Graves' hyperthyroidism and ophthalmopathy. That study adds: No ophthalmopathy progression within 18 months constituted stable Graves' hyperthyroidism. Clonotypes that were expanded in thyroid above 0.001 mostly appeared in blood too.

The chain carries TRBV6-2 or TRBV6-3 and TRBJ2-1; D gene uncertain. The sequencing used peripheral blood mononuclear cells (PBMCs), collected at new diagnosis, from a patient treated with antithyroid drugs. The receptor's source is a woman between 18 and 29 years old with Graves disease. The chain's CDR3 is CASTQSAALGNEQFF. As DNA, the CDR3 is TGTGCCAGCACCCAAAGTGCCGCATTAGGGAATGAGCAGTTCTTC.